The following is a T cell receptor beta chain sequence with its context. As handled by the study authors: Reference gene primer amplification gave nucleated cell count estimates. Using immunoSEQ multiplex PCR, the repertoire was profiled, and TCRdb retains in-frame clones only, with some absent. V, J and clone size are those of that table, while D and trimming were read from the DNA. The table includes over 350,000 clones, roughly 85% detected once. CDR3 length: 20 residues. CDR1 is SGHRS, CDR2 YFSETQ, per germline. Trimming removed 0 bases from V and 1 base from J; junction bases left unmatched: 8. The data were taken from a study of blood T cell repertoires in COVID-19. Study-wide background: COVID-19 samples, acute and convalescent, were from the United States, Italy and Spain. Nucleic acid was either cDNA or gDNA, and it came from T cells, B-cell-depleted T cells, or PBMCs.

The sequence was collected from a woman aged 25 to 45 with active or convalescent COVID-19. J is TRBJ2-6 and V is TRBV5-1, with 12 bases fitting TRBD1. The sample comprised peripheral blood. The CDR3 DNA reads TGCGCCAGCAGCTTGGCCCCGGGACAGGGGGCCTATTCTGGGGCCAACGTCCTGACTTTC. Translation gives CASSLAPGQGAYSGANVLTF.